These 10 T cell receptor beta chains originate from one sample sequenced in a study of OX40 agonist ivuxolimab in advanced cancers. This table comes from immunoSEQ multiplex PCR, and its TCRdb copy is limited to in-frame clones, with some not included. This table holds under 60,000 clones, about 85% found once. The specimen was CD4+ or CD8+ T cells sorted from blood, collected in a trial of the OX40 agonist ivuxolimab. Every receptor here comes from an adult with an advanced solid tumor such as melanoma, head and neck, liver or kidney cancer.

The rearrangement links TRBV6-5 to TRBJ2-7, with TRBD1 matching 7 bases. V was clipped by 7 bases and J by 0 bases; unmatched bases: 3. The germline CDR1 and CDR2 sequences are MNHEY and SVGAGI. This CDR3 is built from 13 residues. CDR3 loop: CASIGTDSYEQYF. For the CDR3, the DNA is TGTGCCAGCATTGGGACAGACTCCTACGAGCAGTACTTC.

The chain joins TRBV19 to TRBJ2-5; 11 bases line up with TRBD1. From germline, CDR1 is LNHDA and CDR2 SQIVND (reference sequence). This CDR3 is 16 amino acids long. The V and J ends lost 4 bases and 6 bases, in that order; junction bases with no gene match: 10. This CDR3 is CASSTGTGGGKKTQYF. The CDR3 nucleotides read TGTGCCAGTAGTACCGGGACAGGGGGTGGGAAGAAGACCCAGTACTTC.

The chain uses TRBV19 and TRBJ2-7; unclear D gene. V dropped 9 bases and J dropped 5 bases, with 17 bases sitting between them. The germline gives CDR1 LNHDA, CDR2 SQIVND (reference sequence). CDR3 length: 13 amino acids. The CDR3, as DNA: TGTGCCAGCGGGCCGTCTTTATTTAACGAGCAGTACTTC. It specifies CASGPSLFNEQYF.

The rearrangement joins TRBV5-8 to TRBJ2-7; 8 positions agree with TRBD1. V lost 4 bases to trimming and J lost 3 bases; unmatched junction nucleotides: 12. CDR3 length: 16 residues. CDR1 is SGHTS, CDR2 YDEGEE, per germline. In DNA, the CDR3 is TGTGCCAGCAGCCCGCTCAAGGGGACAGGCGACTACGAGCAGTACTTC. It encodes CASSPLKGTGDYEQYF.

CDR3 sequence (DNA): TGTGCCAGCAGCCGACAGGGGAACTCTGGAAACACCATATATTTT. Protein: CASSRQGNSGNTIYF. The chain combines TRBV7-9 with TRBJ1-3; 8 bases fit TRBD1. The germline V gene encodes CDR1 SEHNR and CDR2 FQNEAQ (reference sequence). Trimming cost V 5 bases and J 0 bases; bases outside gene matches: 3. The CDR3 contains 15 residues.

This clone was seen only a few times. This chain links TRBV30 with TRBJ2-2; weak D call: TRBD1 (5 bases). The germline gives CDR1 GTSNPN, CDR2 SVGIG (reference sequence). V lost 1 base and J 7 bases, leaving 10 bases between the germline ends. The CDR3 covers 13 residues. The CDR3 spells CAWSEGQGGELFF. CDR3 DNA sequence: TGTGCCTGGAGTGAGGGGCAGGGCGGGGAGCTGTTTTTT.

This sequence joins TRBV5-1 and TRBJ1-2; perhaps TRBD1 as D (6 bases). This CDR3 spans 15 amino acids. The V gene's germline CDR1 is SGHRS and CDR2 YFSETQ. Trimming shortened V by 4 bases and J by 3 bases, and 16 bases separated the two germline ends. The DNA for the CDR3 is TGCGCCAGCAGCCTAACTGCCAACAGGGACTATGGCTACACCTTC. Its translation: CASSLTANRDYGYTF.

This chain links TRBV7-9 with TRBJ2-7; 7 positions match TRBD2. The CDR3 extends over 16 amino acids. The V segment lost 1 base and the J segment 3 bases; nucleotides outside the gene matches: 9. Germline V gene data show CDR1 as SEHNR and CDR2 as FQNEAQ (reference sequence). The CDR3 sequence is CASSLGGGGRFYEQYF. CDR3 DNA sequence: TGTGCCAGCAGCTTAGGCGGGGGTGGCAGGTTCTACGAGCAGTACTTC.

V is TRBV5-1 and J is TRBJ2-7; no reliable D call. Trimming stripped 4 bases from V and 2 bases from J, with 7 bases between. The CDR3 covers 12 residues. In germline, CDR1 is SGHRS, CDR2 YFSETQ. The CDR3 DNA reads as TGCGCCAGCAGCCTCTCCCCCTACGAGCAGTACTTC. Translated, it gives CASSLSPYEQYF.

The table lists this clone with a count of one. J is TRBJ1-1 and V is TRBV6-1; D remains ambiguous. Germline-derived CDR1 and CDR2 are MNHNS and SASEGT. Trimming took off 6 bases at V and 0 bases at J, with 8 bases between the two ends. The CDR3 totals 13 residues. The DNA for the CDR3 is TGTGCCAGCAGAATCAGAATGAACACTGAAGCTTTCTTT. Its translation: CASRIRMNTEAFF.